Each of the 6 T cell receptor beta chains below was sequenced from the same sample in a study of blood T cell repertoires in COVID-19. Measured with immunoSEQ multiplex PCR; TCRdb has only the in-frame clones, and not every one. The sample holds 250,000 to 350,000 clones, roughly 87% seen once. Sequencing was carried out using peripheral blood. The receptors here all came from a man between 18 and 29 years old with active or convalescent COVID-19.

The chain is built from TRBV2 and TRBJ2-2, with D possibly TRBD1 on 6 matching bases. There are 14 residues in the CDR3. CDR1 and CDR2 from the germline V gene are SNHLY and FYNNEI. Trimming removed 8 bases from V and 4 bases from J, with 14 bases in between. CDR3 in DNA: TGTGCCAGCGGAAAATTGGGGGCCACCGGGGAGCTGTTTTTT. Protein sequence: CASGKLGATGELFF.

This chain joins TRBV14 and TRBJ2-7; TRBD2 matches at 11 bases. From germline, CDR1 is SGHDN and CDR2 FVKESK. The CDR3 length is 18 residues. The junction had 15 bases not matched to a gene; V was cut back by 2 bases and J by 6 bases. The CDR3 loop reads CASSQLSGGALGRSEQYF. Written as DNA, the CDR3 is TGTGCCAGCAGCCAACTTAGCGGGGGGGCCTTGGGTCGATCCGAGCAGTACTTC.

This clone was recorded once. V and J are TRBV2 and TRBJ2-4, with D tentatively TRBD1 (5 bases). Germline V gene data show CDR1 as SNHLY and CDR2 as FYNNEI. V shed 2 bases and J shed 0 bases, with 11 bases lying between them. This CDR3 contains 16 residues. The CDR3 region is CASSERQILAKNIQYF. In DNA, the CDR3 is TGTGCCAGCAGTGAAAGACAGATACTAGCCAAAAACATTCAGTACTTC.

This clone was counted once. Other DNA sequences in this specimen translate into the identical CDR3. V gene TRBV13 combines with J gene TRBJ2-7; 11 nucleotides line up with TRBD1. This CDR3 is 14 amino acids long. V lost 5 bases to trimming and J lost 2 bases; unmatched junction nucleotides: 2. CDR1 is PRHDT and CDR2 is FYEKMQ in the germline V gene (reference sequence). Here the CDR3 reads CASSRGQGAYEQYF. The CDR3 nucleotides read TGTGCCAGCAGCCGGGGACAGGGGGCCTACGAGCAGTACTTC.

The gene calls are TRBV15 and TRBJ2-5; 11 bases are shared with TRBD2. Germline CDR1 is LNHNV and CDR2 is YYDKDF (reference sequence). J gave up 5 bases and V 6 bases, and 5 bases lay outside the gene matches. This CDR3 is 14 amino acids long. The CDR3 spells CATRASGGSETQYF. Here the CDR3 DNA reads TGTGCCACCAGGGCTAGCGGGGGGTCGGAGACCCAGTACTTC. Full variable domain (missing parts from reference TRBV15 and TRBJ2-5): DAMVIQNPRYQVTQFGKPVTLSCSQTLNHNVMYWYQQKSSQAPKLLFHYYDKDFNNEADTPDNFQSRRPNTSFCFLDIRSPGLGDTAMYLCATRASGGSETQYFGPGTRLLVL.

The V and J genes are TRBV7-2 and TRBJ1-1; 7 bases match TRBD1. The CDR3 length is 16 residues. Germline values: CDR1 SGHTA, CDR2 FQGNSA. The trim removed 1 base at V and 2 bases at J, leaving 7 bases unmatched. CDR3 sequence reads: CASSLGKDRLNTEAFF. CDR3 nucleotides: TGTGCCAGCAGCTTAGGAAAGGACAGGCTTAACACTGAAGCTTTCTTT.